Shown below are 32 T cell receptor beta chains from a single sample sequenced in a study of brain metastases from non-small cell lung cancer. The table came from immunoSEQ multiplex PCR; TCRdb's copy has only in-frame clones and leaves some out. The sample carries roughly 3,700 clones, roughly 90% recorded once. The sequencing sample was made of primary lung tumor tissue. Source of these receptors: a donor at least 40 years old with non-small cell lung cancer.

This clone was picked up one time. V and J are TRBV5-5 and TRBJ1-2; the match to TRBD1 covers 7 bases. This CDR3 has 15 amino acids. Germline CDR1 and CDR2: SGHKS and YYEKEE (reference sequence). Germline trimming cut 4 bases from V and 2 bases from J; bases unmatched to any gene: 8. The CDR3 bases are TGTGCCAGCAGCCTCTCATCGACAGGGAACTATGGCTACACCTTC. The encoded protein is CASSLSSTGNYGYTF. Full variable domain (outside the CDR3, taken from reference TRBV5-5 and TRBJ1-2): DAGVTQSPTHLIKTRGQQVTLRCSPISGHKSVSWYQQVLGQGPQFIFQYYEKEERGRGNFPDRFSARQFPNYSSELNVNALLLGDSALYLCASSLSSTGNYGYTFGSGTRLTVV.

The rearrangement uses TRBV24-1 and TRBJ1-1, with 7 bases identical to TRBD1. The CDR3 runs to 15 residues. Unmatched junction bases numbered 7, after V lost 3 bases and J lost 4 bases. In germline, CDR1 is KGHDR, CDR2 SFDVKD. CDR3 amino acids: CATSDTRQGGTEAFF. CDR3 DNA sequence: TGTGCCACCAGTGATACTCGACAGGGAGGCACTGAAGCTTTCTTT.

A few counts support this clone. The chain carries TRBV12-3 or TRBV12-4 and TRBJ1-2; D gene unclear. Deletions cut 8 bases from V and 4 bases from J, with 5 bases between. The CDR3 has 10 amino acids. DNA of the CDR3: TGTGCCAGCGGCGGCTATGGCTACACCTTC. Its translation is CASGGYGYTF.

This sequence joins TRBV18 and TRBJ1-2; tentative D call: TRBD1 (5 bases). Germline V CDR1 and CDR2: KGHSH, LQKENI. This CDR3 has 13 amino acids. Trimming took 1 base from V and 8 from J, leaving 11 bases between them. As DNA, the CDR3 is TGTGCCAGCTCACCACTTCCGGGGGAAGGCTACACCTTC. Amino acid sequence: CASSPLPGEGYTF.

A remark on this clone: Mismatch with germline at one junction end may stem from a read error. The rearrangement joins TRBV5-4 to TRBJ1-4, with a tentative D call TRBD1 (6 bases). CDR1 and CDR2 (germline): SGHNT, YYREEE (reference sequence). This CDR3 comprises 14 residues. The CDR3 is CASSRGGDSEKLFF. The CDR3 nucleotides are TGTGCCAGCAGCCGGGGGGGCGATAGCGAAAAATTGTTTTTT.

This chain connects TRBV30 to TRBJ1-1; no clear D. The CDR3 covers 10 residues. Trimming stripped 4 bases from V and 5 bases from J, with 5 bases between. The germline V gene encodes CDR1 GTSNPN and CDR2 SVGIG (reference sequence). CDR3 sequence (DNA): TGTGCCTGGACGGAAACTGAAGCTTTCTTT. It translates to CAWTETEAFF.

The chain joins TRBV4-2 to TRBJ2-1, with TRBD2 matching 7 bases. Germline trimming cut 0 bases from V and 7 bases from J; bases unmatched to any gene: 9. Per the germline V gene, CDR1 is LGHNA and CDR2 is YNFKEQ. There are 16 residues in the CDR3. The CDR3 here is CASSQDWGGGWNEQFF. CDR3 nucleotide sequence: TGTGCCAGCAGCCAAGACTGGGGCGGGGGTTGGAATGAGCAGTTCTTC.

The CDR3 coding sequence is TGTGCCAGCAGTGCCGGAGGGATACCCCAAGAGACCCAGTACTTC. This translates into CASSAGGIPQETQYF. V and J are TRBV11-3 and TRBJ2-5, with a tentative D call TRBD2 (6 bases). The CDR3 totals 15 residues. The V gene lost 6 bases and the J gene lost 1 base, with 15 bases spanning the gap. From germline, CDR1 is SGHNT and CDR2 YENEEA.

The chain employs TRBV6-5 and TRBJ1-1, with TRBD1 as a possible D gene (5 bases). This CDR3 spans 13 amino acids. V shed 5 bases and J shed 12 bases, with 19 bases lying between them. Germline CDR1 MNHEY, CDR2 SVGAGI. The CDR3 DNA is TGTGCCAGCAGTACCTGGACAAAGAAAGCTCCTTTCTTT. It codes for CASSTWTKKAPFF.

The rearrangement uses TRBV18 and TRBJ2-3, with D perhaps given as TRBD1 or TRBD2 (5 bases each). CDR1 and CDR2 (germline): KGHSH, LQKENI. The CDR3 covers 15 residues. Between the trimmed V and J ends, which lost 2 bases and 1 base, there was a span of 10 bases. The CDR3 nucleotides read TGTGCCAGCTCACCAGGTGGGGGTGGCACAGATACGCAGTATTTT. Translating it yields CASSPGGGGTDTQYF.

V usage is TRBV18 and J usage is TRBJ2-7, with 11 bases fitting TRBD2. The V gene's germline CDR1 is KGHSH and CDR2 LQKENI. V was clipped by 3 bases and J by 3 bases; unmatched bases: 1. The CDR3 is 14 amino acids. The CDR3 loop reads CASSPTSGGYEQYF. In DNA, the CDR3 is TGTGCCAGCTCACCTACTAGCGGGGGCTACGAGCAGTACTTC.

The chain combines TRBV15 with TRBJ1-1; unclear D gene. With 0 bases removed from V and 3 bases from J, the gap between germline ends came to 14 bases. The CDR3 is 16 residues long. The V gene's germline CDR1 is LNHNV and CDR2 YYDKDF (reference sequence). CDR3 protein: CATSRDKGNGDTEAFF. The DNA for the CDR3 is TGTGCCACCAGCAGAGATAAAGGGAATGGAGACACTGAAGCTTTCTTT.

On this clone itself: The sample has other DNA sequences that encode this CDR3 too. The rearrangement links TRBV30 to TRBJ2-3; perhaps TRBD1 as D (5 bases). CDR3 length: 12 amino acids. Deletions cut 2 bases from V and 9 bases from J, with 12 bases between. The germline V gene has CDR1 GTSNPN and CDR2 SVGIG (reference sequence). This CDR3 reads CAWSQGIPTQYF. The CDR3, as DNA: TGTGCCTGGAGTCAGGGAATCCCGACGCAGTATTTT.

The chain has TRBV5-6 and TRBJ2-7; 9 bases agree with TRBD1. V was clipped by 2 bases and J by 7 bases; unmatched bases: 13. Germline CDR1 is SGHDT and CDR2 is YYEEEE. CDR3 length: 16 residues. CDR3 amino acids: CASSFLGQGLPGEQYF. CDR3 DNA: TGTGCCAGCAGCTTCCTCGGACAGGGGCTCCCCGGGGAGCAGTACTTC.

The genes are TRBV28 and TRBJ1-4, with D possibly matching TRBD1 (6 bases). Between the trimmed V and J ends, which lost 2 bases and 0 bases, there was a span of 13 bases. This CDR3 is built from 17 residues. Germline loops: CDR1 MDHEN, CDR2 SYDVKM. The CDR3 DNA follows: TGTGCCAGCAGTTTACTCCAGGGGATTGCAACTAATGAAAAACTGTTTTTT. The encoded protein is CASSLLQGIATNEKLFF.

V and J are TRBV19 and TRBJ2-2; D remains unclear. V lost 6 bases and J 1 base, leaving 9 bases between the germline ends. The CDR3 contains 14 residues. CDR1 LNHDA and CDR2 SQIVND come from the germline V gene (reference sequence). Here the CDR3 DNA reads TGTGCCAGTAGGGCGGACCGGAACACCGGGGAGCTGTTTTTT. It yields the protein CASRADRNTGELFF.

The chain is built from TRBV4-1 and TRBJ2-7; weak D call: TRBD1 (5 bases). Trimming stripped 4 bases from V and 2 bases from J, with 15 bases between. The CDR3 length is 15 residues. CDR1 and CDR2 from the germline V gene are MGHRA and YSYEKL. DNA of the CDR3: TGCGCCAGCAGCCGACAATTGACAGTAGCCTACGAGCAGTACTTC. Protein product: CASSRQLTVAYEQYF.

As to this clone: A junction boundary mismatches the germline segment, possibly from a read error. This specimen includes other DNA sequences encoding the same CDR3. The CDR3 nucleotides read TGTGCCAGCAGCTTGCTGGGAGAGGGTTCCTATGAGCAGTACTTC. This translates into CASSLLGEGSYEQYF. V and J are TRBV5-4 and TRBJ2-7; possibly TRBD2 for D (5 bases). CDR1 and CDR2 (germline): SGHNT, YYREEE (reference sequence). The CDR3 has 15 residues.

The chain has TRBV12-5 and TRBJ1-5; D is unclear. Trimming removed 0 bases at V and 7 bases at J, with 4 bases between. The CDR3 totals 12 residues. The germline gives CDR1 LGHNT, CDR2 FRNRAP. The CDR3 DNA reads as TGTGCTAGTGGTTTGGTAATACAGCCCCAGCATTTT. Translation gives CASGLVIQPQHF.

The chain couples TRBV5-5 to TRBJ2-1; no clear D. The CDR3 sequence is 14 residues long. Per germline, CDR1 SGHKS and CDR2 YYEKEE (reference sequence). The V gene lost 5 bases and the J gene lost 5 bases, with 14 bases spanning the gap. The CDR3 spells CASSLYGRNNEQFF. The CDR3 region has the DNA TGTGCCAGCAGTCTGTATGGACGGAACAATGAGCAGTTCTTC.

This chain connects TRBV5-1 to TRBJ2-5; no reliable D call. V lost 4 bases, J lost 2 bases, and 12 bases lay in between. CDR3 size: 14 residues. CDR1 and CDR2 from the germline V gene are SGHRS and YFSETQ. In DNA, the CDR3 is TGCGCCAGCAGCGGAACCCAGCCTCAAGAGACCCAGTACTTC. This sequence encodes CASSGTQPQETQYF.

The J gene is TRBJ1-6, the V gene TRBV5-5; D unresolved. The V end lost 2 bases, the J end lost 0 bases, and 6 bases lay between the germline ends. The V gene's germline CDR1 is SGHKS and CDR2 YYEKEE (reference sequence). This CDR3 is 15 amino acids long. CDR3 residues: CASSFEHSYNSPLHF. CDR3 nucleotides: TGTGCCAGCAGCTTCGAACACTCCTATAATTCACCCCTCCACTTT.

The chain employs TRBV18 and TRBJ1-1; D unresolved. Trimming left V 0 bases short and J 0 bases short, with 11 bases between. Germline V gives CDR1 KGHSH, CDR2 LQKENI. The CDR3 runs to 16 residues. The CDR3 coding sequence is TGTGCCAGCTCACCACCTCCGAGAGGCATGAACACTGAAGCTTTCTTT. It specifies CASSPPPRGMNTEAFF.

The chain carries TRBV18 and TRBJ1-1; perhaps TRBD1 as D (5 bases). The germline CDR1 and CDR2 sequences are KGHSH and LQKENI. This CDR3 has 14 amino acids. V lost 4 bases to trimming and J lost 0 bases, with 9 bases between them. CDR3 nucleotides: TGTGCCAGCTCACAAGGGACGATGAACACTGAAGCTTTCTTT. Translation: CASSQGTMNTEAFF.

This clone occurred once. The rearrangement uses TRBV9 and TRBJ2-4; 8 positions match TRBD1. The germline V gene encodes CDR1 SGDLS and CDR2 YYNGEE. Losses at the gene ends were 6 bases for V and 7 bases for J; bases not matched to a gene: 9. The CDR3 runs 14 residues. The CDR3 loop is CASNDNTGGNIQYF. The CDR3 DNA sequence: TGTGCCAGCAACGATAATACAGGGGGGAACATTCAGTACTTC.

The V call is TRBV29-1, the J call TRBJ2-1; D unclear. CDR1 and CDR2 from the germline V gene are SQVTM and ANQGSEA. This CDR3 has 10 residues. V lost 6 bases and J lost 4, with 4 bases in between. The CDR3 is CSVGYNEQFF. The CDR3 nucleotides read TGCAGCGTAGGGTACAATGAGCAGTTCTTC.

The CDR3 protein is CASSADLYGYTF. Written as DNA, the CDR3 is TGTGCCAGCAGCGCCGACTTGTATGGCTACACCTTC. The rearrangement uses TRBV5-5 and TRBJ1-2, with no clear D. The V and J ends lost 4 bases and 5 bases respectively, with 9 bases between them. The CDR3 runs to 12 residues. The germline V gene has CDR1 SGHKS and CDR2 YYEKEE (reference sequence).

Points on this clone: An end of the junction does not agree with germline; a read error may underlie this. CDR3 sequence reads: CASSDRGLDYGYTF. CDR3 nucleotide sequence: TGTGCCAGCAGTGACAGGGGGCTCGACTATGGCTATACCTTC. The V gene is TRBV6-1, the J gene TRBJ1-2; 8 nucleotides line up with TRBD1. CDR3 length equals 14 residues. Germline CDR1 MNHNS, CDR2 SASEGT.

The chain uses TRBV3-1 (or the pseudogene TRBV3-2) and TRBJ1-2; TRBD1 might be the D (5 bases). Germline V CDR1 and CDR2: LGHDT, YNNKEL (reference sequence). Trimming removed 5 bases at V and 3 bases at J, with 10 bases between. The CDR3 length is 13 residues. The CDR3 DNA follows: TGTGCCAGCAGCTACAGGTGGGACTATGGCTACACCTTC. Translation gives CASSYRWDYGYTF.

J is TRBJ1-2 and V is TRBV7-2; D is uncertain. The CDR3 extends over 14 amino acids. The germline V gene has CDR1 SGHTA and CDR2 FQGNSA. The V and J ends lost 3 bases and 8 bases respectively, with 16 bases between them. The CDR3 bases are TGTGCCAGCAGCTTCCCGACCCCGGCAAAAGGCTACACCTTC. This gives the protein CASSFPTPAKGYTF.

This clone was found a few times. V gene TRBV5-5 combines with J gene TRBJ1-1, with D possibly being TRBD1 (5 bases). The V gene lost 2 bases and the J gene lost 14 bases, with 19 bases spanning the gap. This CDR3 comprises 13 residues. In germline, CDR1 is SGHKS, CDR2 YYEKEE (reference sequence). The DNA of the CDR3 is TGTGCCAGCAGCTTAGGGGTGTCCCAACTTTCCTTCTTT. This encodes CASSLGVSQLSFF.

Points on this clone: One end of the junction varies from germline; a read error may be responsible. V and J are TRBV25-1 and TRBJ2-7; no definite D call. The CDR3 loop spans 13 amino acids. Germline V gene lookup returns CDR1 MGHDK and CDR2 SYGVNS. The CDR3, as DNA: TGTGCCAGCAGTGAATTTTGGGCCTACGAGCAGTATTTC. Translating gives CASSEFWAYEQYF.